These 27 T cell receptor beta chains originate from one sample sequenced in a study of blood T cell repertoires in COVID-19. Assay used: immunoSEQ multiplex PCR; TCRdb lists only in-frame clones, some missing. The sample has about 250,000 clones, around 88% seen once. Specimen: peripheral blood. Receptors were obtained from a man older than 75 with acute or convalescent COVID-19.

This chain connects TRBV2 to TRBJ2-5; 8 bases map to TRBD2. Trimming removed 6 bases from V and 4 bases from J; junction bases left unmatched: 13. Germline values: CDR1 SNHLY, CDR2 FYNNEI. The CDR3 length is 16 residues. The CDR3 sequence is CASRGVPRGGPETQYF. For the CDR3, the DNA is TGTGCCAGCAGAGGGGTCCCACGGGGGGGCCCAGAGACCCAGTACTTC.

The chain employs TRBV2 and TRBJ2-7, with D unclear. Trimming left V 5 bases short and J 2 bases short, with 7 bases between. CDR1 is SNHLY and CDR2 is FYNNEI in the germline V gene. The CDR3 covers 12 residues. The chain's CDR3 is CASSFSAYEQYF. The CDR3 nucleotides read TGTGCCAGCAGTTTTAGTGCCTACGAGCAGTACTTC.

The chain carries TRBV5-4 and TRBJ2-7, with a tentative D call TRBD1 (6 bases). The CDR3 loop spans 12 amino acids. Looked up from germline, CDR1 is SGHNT and CDR2 is YYREEE (reference sequence). V was pared by 0 bases and J by 5 bases, with 6 bases between. CDR3: CASSLDRDEQYF. The CDR3, as DNA: TGTGCCAGCAGCTTGGACAGGGACGAGCAGTACTTC.

The chain joins TRBV24-1 to TRBJ1-2, with TRBD1 matching 9 bases. CDR1 is KGHDR, CDR2 SFDVKD, per germline. J was trimmed by 8 bases and V by 3 bases; bases with no gene match: 6. This CDR3 region has 14 residues. CDR3 nucleotides: TGTGCCACCAGTGATGGACAGGGGACGGACGGCTACACCTTC. This gives the protein CATSDGQGTDGYTF.

The chain is built from TRBV27 and TRBJ2-1, with unresolved D. The V end lost 1 base, the J end lost 1 base, and 11 bases lay between the germline ends. Germline V gene sequence: CDR1 MNHEY, CDR2 SMNVEV (reference sequence). The CDR3 contains 16 residues. Here the CDR3 DNA reads TGTGCCAGCAGTTTATTTACCGGCGGATCCTACAATGAGCAGTTCTTC. Translated: CASSLFTGGSYNEQFF.

Only one count was recorded for this clone. The chain has TRBV20-1 and TRBJ2-7; D call uncertain. Trimming left V 3 bases short and J 4 bases short, with 7 bases between. The CDR3 length is 11 residues. CDR1 and CDR2 from the germline V gene are DFQATT and SNEGSKA (reference sequence). The DNA for the CDR3 is TGCAGTGCTAGCCCCCTATACGAGCAGTACTTC. Translation: CSASPLYEQYF.

The V gene is TRBV4-2, the J gene TRBJ2-3; TRBD2 aligns across 7 bases. Trimming cost V 0 bases and J 2 bases; bases outside gene matches: 5. The germline CDR1 and CDR2 sequences are LGHNA and YNFKEQ. The CDR3 is made up of 16 amino acids. The CDR3 reads CASSQDPAGYTDTQYF. The CDR3 DNA follows: TGTGCCAGCAGCCAAGACCCAGCGGGGTACACAGATACGCAGTATTTT.

V is TRBV6-5 and J is TRBJ2-7; D is possibly TRBD2 (6 bases). V lost 8 bases and J lost 0, with 17 bases in between. Per the germline V gene, CDR1 is MNHEY and CDR2 is SVGAGI. The CDR3 has 15 residues. This CDR3 is CASYRAGRSSYEQYF. DNA for the CDR3: TGTGCCAGCTACCGAGCGGGTCGAAGCTCCTACGAGCAGTACTTC.

The rearrangement links TRBV2 to TRBJ2-2; tentatively, D is TRBD2 (6 bases). The CDR3 consists of 12 residues. Germline CDR1 reads SNHLY; CDR2 reads FYNNEI. Trimming shortened V by 6 bases and J by 6 bases, and 8 bases separated the two germline ends. As DNA, the CDR3 is TGTGCCAGCAGGGAGGGGCCCGGGGAGCTGTTTTTT. Its protein product is CASREGPGELFF. Full variable domain (missing parts from reference TRBV2 and TRBJ2-2): EPEVTQTPSHQVTQMGQEVILRCVPISNHLYFYWYRQILGQKVEFLVSFYNNEISEKSEIFDDQFSVERPDGSNFTLKIRSTKLEDSAMYFCASREGPGELFFGEGSRLTVL.

The table lists this clone with a few counts. The chain links TRBV4-1 to TRBJ2-7; D perhaps matches TRBD1 (5 bases). This CDR3 is built from 16 residues. The germline V gene has CDR1 MGHRA and CDR2 YSYEKL. V lost 0 bases to trimming and J lost 2 bases, with 14 bases between them. The CDR3 protein is CASSQEWAGPAYEQYF. CDR3 sequence (DNA): TGCGCCAGCAGCCAAGAGTGGGCAGGGCCAGCCTACGAGCAGTACTTC.

The chain carries TRBV7-8 and TRBJ1-1, with D maybe TRBD1 (5 bases). The CDR3 is 15 residues long. Per germline, CDR1 SGHVS and CDR2 FQNEAQ. V lost 1 base and J 2 bases, leaving 11 bases between the germline ends. CDR3 nucleotide sequence: TGTGCCAGCAGCTTAGGAGTAGGGGCTAACACTGAAGCTTTCTTT. It encodes CASSLGVGANTEAFF.

The chain joins TRBV7-8 to TRBJ1-3; a weak D match, TRBD1 (6 bases). The V and J ends lost 2 bases and 3 bases respectively, with 11 bases between them. The CDR3 extends over 15 amino acids. The germline gives CDR1 SGHVS, CDR2 FQNEAQ. DNA of the CDR3: TGTGCCAGCAGCTTATGGGGGCAGGATGGAAACACCATATATTTT. Residues: CASSLWGQDGNTIYF.

The chain carries TRBV18 and TRBJ2-1, with 7 bases matching TRBD1. V shed 1 base, J shed 3 bases, and the junction held 6 bases outside the gene matches. The CDR3 covers 16 residues. Germline values: CDR1 KGHSH, CDR2 LQKENI. This CDR3 is CASSPRQGVFYNEQFF. The CDR3 coding sequence is TGTGCCAGCTCACCACGACAGGGTGTGTTCTACAATGAGCAGTTCTTC.

The chain recombines TRBV28 with TRBJ2-1; 12 bases match TRBD2. CDR1 and CDR2 (germline): MDHEN, SYDVKM. V shed 2 bases and J 4 bases; nucleotides not matched to a gene: 15. This CDR3 is 20 amino acids long. CDR3 DNA: TGTGCCAGCAGTTTAGTTGTGGGGAGGCTAGCGGGAGGGCCGTACAATGAGCAGTTCTTC. This gives the protein CASSLVVGRLAGGPYNEQFF.

This chain joins TRBV19 and TRBJ1-1, with D unresolved. This CDR3 region has 16 residues. From germline, CDR1 is LNHDA and CDR2 SQIVND (reference sequence). Between the trimmed V and J ends, which lost 1 base and 5 bases, there was a span of 17 bases. The CDR3 coding sequence is TGTGCCAGTAGTATAGCCCTGGGCCGAGCGGGGACTGAAGCTTTCTTT. This encodes CASSIALGRAGTEAFF.

The rearrangement uses TRBV27 and TRBJ2-1, with D unresolved. In germline, CDR1 is MNHEY, CDR2 SMNVEV (reference sequence). Trimming pared 2 bases from V and 5 bases from J, leaving 10 bases between. The CDR3 is 14 residues long. CDR3 loop: CASSLQGGHNEQFF. CDR3 nucleotides: TGTGCCAGCAGTTTACAAGGTGGGCACAATGAGCAGTTCTTC.

The chain joins TRBV5-4 to TRBJ2-1; D not resolved. CDR1 and CDR2 (germline): SGHNT, YYREEE (reference sequence). V was trimmed by 4 bases and J by 1 base, leaving 9 bases between them. The CDR3 loop spans 14 amino acids. CDR3 nucleotide sequence: TGTGCCAGCAGCCGCTCGGTGTCCTACAATGAGCAGTTCTTC. Protein: CASSRSVSYNEQFF.

V usage is TRBV5-4 and J usage is TRBJ2-2; 7 bases agree with TRBD1. The germline gives CDR1 SGHNT, CDR2 YYREEE (reference sequence). This CDR3 comprises 15 residues. V was clipped by 0 bases and J by 7 bases; unmatched bases: 6. The CDR3 is CASSLAEGGNGELFF. The CDR3 DNA reads TGTGCCAGCAGCTTGGCCGAAGGGGGCAACGGGGAGCTGTTTTTT. Full variable domain (remainder filled in from reference TRBV5-4 and TRBJ2-2): ETGVTQSPTHLIKTRGQQVTLRCSSQSGHNTVSWYQQALGQGPQFIFQYYREEENGRGNFPPRFSGLQFPNYSSELNVNALELDDSALYLCASSLAEGGNGELFFGEGSRLTVL.

The CDR3 sequence is CASSRTGVASTNEKLFF. The DNA for the CDR3 is TGCGCCAGCAGCCGGACAGGGGTCGCCTCAACTAATGAAAAACTGTTTTTT. This chain uses TRBV4-1 with TRBJ1-4; TRBD1 aligns across 9 bases. Germline trimming cut 4 bases from V and 0 bases from J; bases unmatched to any gene: 6. The CDR3 runs to 17 residues. Germline V lookup: CDR1 MGHRA, CDR2 YSYEKL.

The chain combines TRBV18 with TRBJ1-2; D call uncertain. V was pared by 2 bases and J by 5 bases, with 15 bases between. This CDR3 spans 15 amino acids. Per the germline V gene, CDR1 is KGHSH and CDR2 is LQKENI. The CDR3 protein is CASSPSVGATYGYTF. In DNA, the CDR3 is TGTGCCAGCTCACCATCTGTGGGAGCCACTTATGGCTACACCTTC.

The chain carries TRBV10-3 and TRBJ2-5; D possibly corresponds to TRBD1 (5 bases). Germline V gene sequence: CDR1 ENHRY, CDR2 SYGVKD. The ends were cut back, 5 bases at V and 2 bases at J, with 9 bases in the middle. The CDR3 loop spans 13 amino acids. CDR3 coding DNA: TGTGCCATCAGTCCAGACAGTCAAGAGACCCAGTACTTC. Its translation: CAISPDSQETQYF.

This rearrangement joins TRBV12-5 to TRBJ1-1; D is possibly TRBD1 (5 bases). Per germline, CDR1 LGHNT and CDR2 FRNRAP. V lost 0 bases and J 5 bases, leaving 7 bases between the germline ends. The length of the CDR3 is 13 residues. The chain's CDR3 is CASGLVGGTEAFF. The CDR3 region has the DNA TGTGCTAGTGGTTTGGTCGGGGGGACTGAAGCTTTCTTT. The complete variable domain, with remaining parts taken from reference TRBV12-5 and TRBJ1-1, reads DARVTQTPRHKVTEMGQEVTMRCQPILGHNTVFWYRQTMMQGLELLAYFRNRAPLDDSGMPKDRFSAEMPDATLATLKIQPSEPRDSAVYFCASGLVGGTEAFFGQGTRLTVV.

The chain combines TRBV28 with TRBJ2-7; 10 bases are shared with TRBD1. Germline CDR1 reads MDHEN; CDR2 reads SYDVKM. J lost 2 bases, V lost 6 bases, and 7 bases had no gene match. The CDR3 is 15 amino acids. CDR3 amino acids: CASRLAGTGAYEQYF. The DNA for the CDR3 is TGTGCCAGCAGACTAGCCGGGACAGGGGCCTACGAGCAGTACTTC.

The sample holds a few counts of this clone. The chain links TRBV4-2 to TRBJ2-7, with a possible D match to TRBD1 (6 bases). CDR1 LGHNA and CDR2 YNFKEQ come from the germline V gene. The CDR3 spans 16 residues. V was cut by 3 bases and J by 4 bases, with 19 bases left in between. The CDR3 bases are TGTGCCAGCAGCCAGGCCTCCGGGACACCGAGTTACGAGCAGTACTTC. This encodes CASSQASGTPSYEQYF.

The V call is TRBV7-8, the J call TRBJ2-1; D is possibly TRBD2 (5 bases). The V and J ends lost 0 bases and 15 bases respectively, with 12 bases between them. The CDR3 contains 12 residues. Germline V lookup: CDR1 SGHVS, CDR2 FQNEAQ. CDR3 sequence: CASSLAGVKPFF. In DNA, the CDR3 is TGTGCCAGCAGCTTAGCGGGAGTTAAACCGTTCTTC.

The V call is TRBV9, the J call TRBJ1-4; 11 nucleotides match TRBD1. The CDR3 has 16 residues. Germline-derived CDR1 and CDR2 are SGDLS and YYNGEE. The V and J ends lost 4 bases and 7 bases, in that order; junction bases with no gene match: 9. The CDR3 reads CASSKGQGGYAEKLFF. DNA for the CDR3: TGTGCCAGCAGCAAGGGACAGGGGGGTTATGCTGAAAAACTGTTTTTT.

The gene calls are TRBV5-5 and TRBJ1-3, with TRBD1 identical over 7 bases. After removal of 0 bases from V and 0 bases from J, the junction contained 6 bases not matched to a gene. This CDR3 has 17 residues. Germline assignment: CDR1 SGHKS and CDR2 YYEKEE (reference sequence). The chain's CDR3 is CASSLGQGGYSGNTIYF. For the CDR3, the DNA is TGTGCCAGCAGCTTGGGTCAGGGGGGATACTCTGGAAACACCATATATTTT.